Sequencing of this T cell receptor (beta chain) was carried out in a study of CD8+ T cells in alopecia areata. At the level of the study: Treated patients took oral tofacitinib at 5 to 10 mg twice daily.

As to this clone: The target antigen is unknown.

The sample's treatment: oral pan-JAK inhibitor, 5-10 mg twice daily. A FACSAria was used to sort CD4+ and CD8+ T cells. These cells came from PBMCs. The CDR3 is made up of 15 amino acids. V gave up 2 bases and J gave up 10 bases, with 16 bases separating them. Germline V gene data show CDR1 as SGDLS and CDR2 as YYNGEE. Reverse transcription of extracted RNA yielded cDNA, which provided the sequencing template. Method: immunoSEQ multiplex PCR; TCRdb's copy keeps in-frame clones and lacks some. The sample has about 200,000 clones; 45% to 75% are singletons. General observations from the study: Relative to mice, TCR sharing across patients was less clear, a difference possibly HLA-related. The presence of one nonresponder keeps the tie between baseline CD8+ expansion and response uncertain.

The source was CD4+ T cells sorted from blood, collected at week 4, from a patient treated with tofacitinib. This receptor was obtained from a human donor with alopecia areata. The chain carries TRBV9 and TRBJ1-6, with a tentative D call TRBD1 (6 bases). As DNA, the CDR3 is TGTGCCAGCAGCGTCTCACCGGCAGGGGAGTCACCCCTCCACTTT. It yields the protein CASSVSPAGESPLHF.